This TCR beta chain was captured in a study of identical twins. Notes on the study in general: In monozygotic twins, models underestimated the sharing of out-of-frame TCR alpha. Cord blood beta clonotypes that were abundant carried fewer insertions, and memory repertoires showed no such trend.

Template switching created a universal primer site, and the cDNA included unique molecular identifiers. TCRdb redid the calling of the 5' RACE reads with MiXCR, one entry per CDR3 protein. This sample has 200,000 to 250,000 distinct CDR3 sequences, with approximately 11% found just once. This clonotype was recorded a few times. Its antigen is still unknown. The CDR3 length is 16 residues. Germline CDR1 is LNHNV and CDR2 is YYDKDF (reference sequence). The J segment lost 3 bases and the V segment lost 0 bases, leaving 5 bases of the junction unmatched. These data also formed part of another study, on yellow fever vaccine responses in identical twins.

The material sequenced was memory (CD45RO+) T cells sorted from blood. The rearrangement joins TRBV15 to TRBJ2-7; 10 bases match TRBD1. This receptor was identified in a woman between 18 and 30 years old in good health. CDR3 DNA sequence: TGTGCCACCAGCAGAGATCCGACAGGGGGCCTCTACGAGCAGTACTTC. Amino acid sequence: CATSRDPTGGLYEQYF.